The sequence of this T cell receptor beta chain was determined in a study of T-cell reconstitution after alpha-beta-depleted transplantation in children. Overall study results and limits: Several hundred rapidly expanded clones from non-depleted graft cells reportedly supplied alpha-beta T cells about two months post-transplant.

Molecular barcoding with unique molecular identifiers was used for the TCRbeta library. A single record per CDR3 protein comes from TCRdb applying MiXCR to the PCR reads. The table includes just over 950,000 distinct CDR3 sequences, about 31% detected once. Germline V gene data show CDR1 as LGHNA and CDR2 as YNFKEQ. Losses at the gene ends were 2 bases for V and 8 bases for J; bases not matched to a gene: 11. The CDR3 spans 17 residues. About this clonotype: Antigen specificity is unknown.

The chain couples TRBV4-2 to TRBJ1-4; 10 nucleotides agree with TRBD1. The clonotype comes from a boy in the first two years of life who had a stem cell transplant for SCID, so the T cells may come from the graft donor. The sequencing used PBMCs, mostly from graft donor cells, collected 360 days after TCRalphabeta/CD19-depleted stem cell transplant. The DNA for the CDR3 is TGTGCCAGCAGCCAACCTCTAGGGGCGACAGGGGGCGAAAAACTGTTTTTT. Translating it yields CASSQPLGATGGEKLFF.